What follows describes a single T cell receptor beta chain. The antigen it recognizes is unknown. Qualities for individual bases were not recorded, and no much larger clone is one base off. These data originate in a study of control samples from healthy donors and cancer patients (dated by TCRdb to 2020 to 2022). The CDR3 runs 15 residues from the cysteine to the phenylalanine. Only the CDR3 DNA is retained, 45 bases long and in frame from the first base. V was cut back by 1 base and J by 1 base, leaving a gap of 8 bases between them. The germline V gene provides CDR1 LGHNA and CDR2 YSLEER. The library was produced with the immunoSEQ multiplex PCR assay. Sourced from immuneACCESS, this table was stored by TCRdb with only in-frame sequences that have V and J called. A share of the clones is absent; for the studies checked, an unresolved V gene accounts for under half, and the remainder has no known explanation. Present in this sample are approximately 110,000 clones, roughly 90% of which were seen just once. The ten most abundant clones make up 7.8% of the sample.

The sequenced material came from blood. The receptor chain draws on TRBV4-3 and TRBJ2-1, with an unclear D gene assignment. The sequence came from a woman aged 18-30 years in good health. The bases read TGCGCCAGCAGCCAAGGGCCTGCTTCCTACAATGAGCAGTTCTTC. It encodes CASSQGPASYNEQFF.